This T cell receptor (beta chain) originates from a study of cytomegalovirus exposure and HLA in healthy donors. Overall study context: The 120 or so validation repertoires used the same platform as the approximately 700 first-cohort repertoires, a later analysis reported. The study, taken as a whole, reports: Later, an analysis found that TCR clusters from the first cohort tended to co-occur in the 90 to 150 validation repertoires.

In the case of this clone: The antigen remains undetermined.

Libraries were prepared by immunoSEQ multiplex PCR; TCRdb keeps only in-frame clonotypes and omits some of them. The table includes about 110,000 clones, approximately 89% detected once. The germline V gene has CDR1 SGDLS and CDR2 YYNGEE. The CDR3 has 17 residues. The V end lost 0 bases, the J end lost 7 bases, and 19 bases lay between the germline ends. The genes are TRBV9 and TRBJ1-4; TRBD1 might be the D (6 bases). The clonotype originates from a young woman in good health and CMV-seronegative. The specimen was PBMCs. The CDR3 region has the DNA TGTGCCAGCAGCGTAGCGCCGGGGGGACACCCTGGTGAAAAACTGTTTTTT. Its protein product is CASSVAPGGHPGEKLFF.